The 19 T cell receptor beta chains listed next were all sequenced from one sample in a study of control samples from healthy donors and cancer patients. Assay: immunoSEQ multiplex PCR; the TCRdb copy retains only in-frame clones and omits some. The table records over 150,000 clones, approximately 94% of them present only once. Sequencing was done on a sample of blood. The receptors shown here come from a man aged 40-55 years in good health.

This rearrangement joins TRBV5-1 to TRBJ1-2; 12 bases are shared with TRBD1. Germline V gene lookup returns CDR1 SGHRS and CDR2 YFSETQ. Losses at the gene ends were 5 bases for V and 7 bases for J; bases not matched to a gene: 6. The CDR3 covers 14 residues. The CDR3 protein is CASRPGTGGSGYTF. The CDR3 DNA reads TGCGCCAGCAGACCCGGGACAGGGGGCTCTGGCTACACCTTC.

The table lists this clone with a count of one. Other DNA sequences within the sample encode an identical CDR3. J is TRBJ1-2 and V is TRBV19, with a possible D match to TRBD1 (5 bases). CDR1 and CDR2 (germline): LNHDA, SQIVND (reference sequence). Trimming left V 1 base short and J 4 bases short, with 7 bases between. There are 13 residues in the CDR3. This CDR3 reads CASSIGQLYGYTF. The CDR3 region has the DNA TGTGCCAGTAGTATAGGACAGCTCTATGGCTACACCTTC. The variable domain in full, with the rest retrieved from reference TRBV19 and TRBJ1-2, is DGGITQSPKYLFRKEGQNVTLSCEQNLNHDAMYWYRQDPGQGLRLIYYSQIVNDFQKGDIAEGYSVSREKKESFPLTVTSAQKNPTAFYLCASSIGQLYGYTFGSGTRLTVV.

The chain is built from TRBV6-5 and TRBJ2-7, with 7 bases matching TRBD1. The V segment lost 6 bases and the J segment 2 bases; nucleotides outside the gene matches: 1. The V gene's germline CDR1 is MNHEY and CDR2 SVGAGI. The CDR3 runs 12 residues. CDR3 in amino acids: CASSRGTYEQYF. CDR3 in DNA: TGTGCCAGCAGCAGGGGGACCTACGAGCAGTACTTC.

As DNA, the CDR3 is TGTGCCAGCAATAGCCCTCCTGCGCGGGACTATGGCTACACCTTC. Amino acids: CASNSPPARDYGYTF. The rearrangement links TRBV28 to TRBJ1-2; D gene unclear. The V gene's germline CDR1 is MDHEN and CDR2 SYDVKM. V lost 7 bases and J 3 bases, leaving 18 bases between the germline ends. The CDR3 consists of 15 residues.

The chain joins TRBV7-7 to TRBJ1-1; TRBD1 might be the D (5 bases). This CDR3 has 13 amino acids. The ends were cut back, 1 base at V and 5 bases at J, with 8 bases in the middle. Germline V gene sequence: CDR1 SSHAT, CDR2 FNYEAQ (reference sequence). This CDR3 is CASSLGWGTEAFF. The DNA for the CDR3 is TGTGCCAGCAGCTTAGGATGGGGGACTGAAGCTTTCTTT.

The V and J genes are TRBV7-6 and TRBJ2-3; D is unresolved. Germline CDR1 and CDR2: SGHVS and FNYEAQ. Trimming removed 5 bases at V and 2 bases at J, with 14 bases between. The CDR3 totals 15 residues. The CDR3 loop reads CASSGGGLFTDTQYF. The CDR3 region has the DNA TGTGCCAGCAGCGGCGGTGGGCTGTTCACAGATACGCAGTATTTT.

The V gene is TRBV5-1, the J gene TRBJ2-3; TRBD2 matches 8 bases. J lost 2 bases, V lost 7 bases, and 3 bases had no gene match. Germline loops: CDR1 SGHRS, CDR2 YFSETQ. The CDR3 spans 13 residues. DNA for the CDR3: TGCGCCAGCCGGGGGGGTGTCACAGATACGCAGTATTTT. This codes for CASRGGVTDTQYF.

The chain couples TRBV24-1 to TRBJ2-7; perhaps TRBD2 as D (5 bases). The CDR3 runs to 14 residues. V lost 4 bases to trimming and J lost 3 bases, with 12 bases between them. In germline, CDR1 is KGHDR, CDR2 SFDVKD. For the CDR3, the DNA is TGTGCCACCAGTGACCGGGGAAACCTCTACGAGCAGTACTTC. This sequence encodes CATSDRGNLYEQYF.

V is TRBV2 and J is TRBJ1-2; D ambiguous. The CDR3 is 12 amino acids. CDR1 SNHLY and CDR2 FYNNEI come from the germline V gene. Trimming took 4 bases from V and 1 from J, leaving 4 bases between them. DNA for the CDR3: TGTGCCAGCAGTGGAGTTAACTATGGCTACACCTTC. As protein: CASSGVNYGYTF.

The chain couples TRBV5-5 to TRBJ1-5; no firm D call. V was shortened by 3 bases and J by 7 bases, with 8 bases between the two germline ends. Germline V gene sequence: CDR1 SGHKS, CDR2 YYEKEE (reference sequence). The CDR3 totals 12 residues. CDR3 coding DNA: TGTGCCAGCAGCTCGGTAGACCAGCCCCAGCATTTT. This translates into CASSSVDQPQHF.

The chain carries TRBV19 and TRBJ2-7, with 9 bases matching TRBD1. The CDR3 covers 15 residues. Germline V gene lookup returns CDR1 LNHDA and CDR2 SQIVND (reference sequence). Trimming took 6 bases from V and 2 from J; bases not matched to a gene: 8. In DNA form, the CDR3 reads TGTGCCAGTAGCCCCGGGACAGGGATTACCTACGAGCAGTACTTC. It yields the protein CASSPGTGITYEQYF.

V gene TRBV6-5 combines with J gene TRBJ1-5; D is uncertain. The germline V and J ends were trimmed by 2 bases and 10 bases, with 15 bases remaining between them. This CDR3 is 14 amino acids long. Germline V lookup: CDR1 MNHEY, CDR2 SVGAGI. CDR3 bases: TGTGCCAGCAGTTACAGGCCCTTCCTCGACCCCCAGCATTTT. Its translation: CASSYRPFLDPQHF.

The CDR3 nucleotides are TGCGCCAGCAGCTTGGGGACAGGCTCATCACCCCTCCACTTT. Its protein is CASSLGTGSSPLHF. This rearrangement joins TRBV5-1 to TRBJ1-6, with TRBD1 identical over 7 bases. V was clipped by 0 bases and J by 10 bases; unmatched bases: 4. This CDR3 is 14 amino acids long. Germline V gene sequence: CDR1 SGHRS, CDR2 YFSETQ.

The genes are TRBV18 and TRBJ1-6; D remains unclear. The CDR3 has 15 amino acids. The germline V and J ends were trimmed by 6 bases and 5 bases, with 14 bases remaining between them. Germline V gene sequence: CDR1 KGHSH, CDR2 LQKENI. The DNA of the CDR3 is TGTGCCAGCTCGTCGATGGCAGCTAATAATTCACCCCTCCACTTT. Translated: CASSSMAANNSPLHF. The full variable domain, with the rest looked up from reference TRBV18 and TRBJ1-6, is NAGVMQNPRHLVRRRGQEARLRCSPMKGHSHVYWYRQLPEEGLKFMVYLQKENIIDESGMPKERFSAEFPKEGPSILRIQQVVRGDSAAYFCASSSMAANNSPLHFGNGTRLTVT.

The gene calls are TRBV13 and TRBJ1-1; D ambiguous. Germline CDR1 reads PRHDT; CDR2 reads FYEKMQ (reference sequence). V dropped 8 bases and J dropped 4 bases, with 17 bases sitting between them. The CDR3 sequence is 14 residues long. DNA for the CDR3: TGTGCCAGCGGATTTTCCGAGGTTGGCACTGAAGCTTTCTTT. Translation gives CASGFSEVGTEAFF.

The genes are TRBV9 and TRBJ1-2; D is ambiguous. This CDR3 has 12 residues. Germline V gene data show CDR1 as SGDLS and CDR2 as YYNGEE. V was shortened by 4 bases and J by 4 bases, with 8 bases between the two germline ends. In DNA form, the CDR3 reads TGTGCCAGCAGCCCCAAAGGCTATGGCTACACCTTC. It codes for CASSPKGYGYTF.

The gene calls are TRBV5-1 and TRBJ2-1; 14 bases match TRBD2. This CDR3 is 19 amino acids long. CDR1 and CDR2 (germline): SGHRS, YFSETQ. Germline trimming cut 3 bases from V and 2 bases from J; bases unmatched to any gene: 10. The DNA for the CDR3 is TGCGCCAGCAGCTACCCCGGGACTAGCGGGGGAGGACCCTACAATGAGCAGTTCTTC. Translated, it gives CASSYPGTSGGGPYNEQFF.

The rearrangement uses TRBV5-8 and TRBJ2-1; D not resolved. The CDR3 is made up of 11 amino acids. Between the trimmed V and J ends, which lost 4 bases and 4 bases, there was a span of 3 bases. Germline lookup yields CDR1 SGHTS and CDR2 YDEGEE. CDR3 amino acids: CASSRYNEQFF. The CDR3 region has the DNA TGTGCCAGCAGCCGTTACAATGAGCAGTTCTTC.

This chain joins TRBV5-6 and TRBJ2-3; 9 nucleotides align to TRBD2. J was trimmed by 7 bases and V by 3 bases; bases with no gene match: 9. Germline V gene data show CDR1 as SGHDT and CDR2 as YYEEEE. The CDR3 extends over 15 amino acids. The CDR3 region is CASSSKRGVSYTQYF. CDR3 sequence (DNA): TGTGCCAGCAGCTCCAAGCGGGGGGTATCCTATACGCAGTATTTT.